Listed below are T cell receptor beta chains from one sample, sequenced in a study of regulatory T cells in long-lasting Graves disease. TCRdb passed the multiplex PCR reads through MiXCR, listing each CDR3 protein once. The table records under 350,000 distinct CDR3 sequences, roughly a fifth of them present only once. This specimen consisted of peripheral blood mononuclear cells (PBMCs), obtained when the disease was refractory, from a patient treated with antithyroid drugs. The receptors originated from a female donor with Graves disease. The CDR3 runs from the conserved cysteine through the conserved F or W. Fields, in order: clone size, J gene, V gene, D gene, CDR3 DNA, CDR3 protein. The D gene is left open where the match is weak. Some rows have no size entry. The others give once, few or many, or a class for an expanded clone.

clone size: NA; J gene: TRBJ2-1; V gene: TRBV6-2/TRBV6-3; D gene: NA; CDR3 DNA: TGTGCCAGCAGTGATGCTCTTACGTTAGCGCTAGACAATGAGCAGTTCTTC; CDR3 protein: CASSDALTLALDNEQFF
clone size: NA; J gene: TRBJ1-4; V gene: TRBV11-3; D gene: NA; CDR3 DNA: TGTGCCAGCAGCCGAGCCGGGGTGAATGAAAAACTGTTTTTT; CDR3 protein: CASSRAGVNEKLFF
clone size: many; J gene: TRBJ1-5; V gene: TRBV5-6; D gene: NA; CDR3 DNA: TGTGCCAGCAGCTTATACGGGAGAGATCAGCCCCAGCATTTT; CDR3 protein: CASSLYGRDQPQHF
clone size: NA; J gene: TRBJ2-7; V gene: TRBV12-3/TRBV12-4; D gene: TRBD2; CDR3 DNA: TGTGCCAGCAGGACTAGCGGGTCTTTCACCTACGAGCAGTACTTC; CDR3 protein: CASRTSGSFTYEQYF
clone size: many; J gene: TRBJ1-5; V gene: TRBV28; D gene: NA; CDR3 DNA: TGTGCCAGCAGTTGGGCGGGTCAGCCCCAGCATTTT; CDR3 protein: CASSWAGQPQHF
clone size: NA; J gene: TRBJ1-1; V gene: TRBV6-2/TRBV6-3; D gene: NA; CDR3 DNA: TGTGCCAGCAGGGACGCCCGCTGGGAAGCTTTCTTT; CDR3 protein: CASRDARWEAFF
clone size: NA; J gene: TRBJ1-1; V gene: TRBV6-2/TRBV6-3; D gene: NA; CDR3 DNA: TGTGCCAGCAGTGCCCTACAGAGGAACACTGAAGCTTTCTTT; CDR3 protein: CASSALQRNTEAFF
clone size: once; J gene: TRBJ1-1; V gene: TRBV7-3; D gene: NA; CDR3 DNA: TGTGCCAGCAGCTCGGGGCCGGGCCAGGGTCTTGAAGCTTTCTTT; CDR3 protein: CASSSGPGQGLEAFF
clone size: NA; J gene: TRBJ2-7; V gene: TRBV7-2; D gene: NA; CDR3 DNA: TGTGCCAGCAGCCCCAGAGCGGCTAGCTCCTACGAGCAGTACTTC; CDR3 protein: CASSPRAASSYEQYF
clone size: NA; J gene: TRBJ1-1; V gene: TRBV6-1; D gene: TRBD1; CDR3 DNA: TGTGCCATCCGGACAGGGATTTTTATGAACACTGAAGCTTTCTTT; CDR3 protein: CAIRTGIFMNTEAFF